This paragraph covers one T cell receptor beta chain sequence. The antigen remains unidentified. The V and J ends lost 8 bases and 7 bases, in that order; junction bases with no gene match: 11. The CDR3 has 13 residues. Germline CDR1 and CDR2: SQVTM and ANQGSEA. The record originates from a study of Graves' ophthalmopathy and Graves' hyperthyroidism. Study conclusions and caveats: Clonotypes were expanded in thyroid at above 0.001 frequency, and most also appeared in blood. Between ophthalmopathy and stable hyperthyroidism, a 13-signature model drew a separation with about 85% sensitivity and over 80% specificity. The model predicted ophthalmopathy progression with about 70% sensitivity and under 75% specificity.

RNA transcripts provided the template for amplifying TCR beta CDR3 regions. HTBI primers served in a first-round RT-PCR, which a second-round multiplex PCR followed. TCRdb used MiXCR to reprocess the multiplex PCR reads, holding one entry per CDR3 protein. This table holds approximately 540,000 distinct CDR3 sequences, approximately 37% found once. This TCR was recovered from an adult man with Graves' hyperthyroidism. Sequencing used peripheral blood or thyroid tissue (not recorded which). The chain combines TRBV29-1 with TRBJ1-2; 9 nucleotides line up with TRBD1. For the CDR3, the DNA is TGCAGCAGTTACTCCACAGGGGGCAGTGGCTACACCTTC. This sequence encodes CSSYSTGGSGYTF.